This TCR beta chain was recovered during a study of cytomegalovirus exposure and HLA in healthy donors. On the study more broadly: Of 300 to 450 genotyped donors, about 80% clustered with self-reported Caucasian donors.

The CDR3 has 12 amino acids. CDR1 is SNHLY, CDR2 FYNNEI, per germline. V lost 5 bases to trimming and J lost 8 bases; unmatched junction nucleotides: 4. The PCR made use of 60 Vbeta and 13 Jbeta primers. This table comes from immunoSEQ multiplex PCR, and its TCRdb copy is limited to in-frame clones, with some not included. In the table there are 150,000 to 200,000 clones, less than 75% of which are singletons. Study observations and caveats: HLA allele associations emerged for some 16,000 TCR beta sequences in a later analysis, at 0.05 false discovery rate. Being indistinguishable, some V segments were excluded, TRBV6-2 and TRBV6-3 among them.

As concerns this clone: The target antigen is unknown.

This clonotype was sampled from a girl between 10 and 17 years old in good health and CMV-seronegative. V gene TRBV2 combines with J gene TRBJ1-1; 8 bases fit TRBD1. The sequencing input was PBMCs. The DNA for the CDR3 is TGTGCCAGCAGTTTAGACAGGGGAGAAGCTTTCTTT. Amino acid sequence: CASSLDRGEAFF.